The 12 T cell receptor beta chains listed next were all sequenced from one sample in a study of T cells after posttransplantation cyclophosphamide. Method: immunoSEQ multiplex PCR; TCRdb's copy keeps in-frame clones and lacks some. The sample has thousands of clones, 89% seen once; the top ten hold over 1.5%. Sample: memory CD4+ T cells sorted from PBMCs. These receptors were obtained from a woman aged 55-69 years in good health, CMV-negative, and a related stem cell transplant donor.

The V and J genes are TRBV2 and TRBJ1-4, with unresolved D. Trimming took off 1 base at V and 2 bases at J, with 8 bases between the two ends. CDR1 SNHLY and CDR2 FYNNEI come from the germline V gene. The CDR3 is 15 amino acids. Written as DNA, the CDR3 is TGTGCCAGCAGTGAAGATCGGACTACTAATGAAAAACTGTTTTTT. Its protein product is CASSEDRTTNEKLFF.

The chain links TRBV7-2 to TRBJ2-1; D may be TRBD1 (5 bases). V gave up 1 base and J gave up 0 bases, with 10 bases separating them. This CDR3 has 16 amino acids. CDR1 and CDR2 (germline): SGHTA, FQGNSA. The chain's CDR3 is CASSLDRGSSYNEQFF. The CDR3 DNA reads TGTGCCAGCAGCTTAGATAGGGGTAGCTCCTACAATGAGCAGTTCTTC.

The chain combines TRBV2 with TRBJ2-2, with D possibly matching TRBD1 (6 bases). This CDR3 comprises 15 residues. Per the germline V gene, CDR1 is SNHLY and CDR2 is FYNNEI. The V end was cut by 7 bases, the J end by 4 bases, with 16 bases between. The CDR3 sequence is CASKYREMVTGELFF. Written as DNA, the CDR3 is TGTGCCAGCAAGTACAGGGAAATGGTCACCGGGGAGCTGTTTTTT.

This chain uses TRBV4-2 with TRBJ2-3; D ambiguous. CDR1 is LGHNA, CDR2 YNFKEQ, per germline. V shed 0 bases and J shed 6 bases, with 16 bases lying between them. CDR3 size: 16 residues. This CDR3 reads CASSQELAPRVDTQYF. DNA for the CDR3: TGTGCCAGCAGCCAAGAGTTGGCTCCCCGGGTGGATACGCAGTATTTT.

The chain couples TRBV7-2 to TRBJ2-1, with 7 bases lining up with TRBD1. Trimming removed 5 bases from V and 0 bases from J; junction bases left unmatched: 4. Germline CDR1 is SGHTA and CDR2 is FQGNSA. This CDR3 is 15 amino acids long. CDR3 sequence reads: CASSPSGGSYNEQFF. The CDR3 DNA reads as TGTGCCAGCAGCCCATCAGGGGGCTCCTACAATGAGCAGTTCTTC.

This chain connects TRBV19 to TRBJ2-2; TRBD2 is a possible D gene (5 bases). The CDR3 contains 16 residues. Trimming took 5 bases from V and 5 from J, leaving 18 bases between them. Germline CDR1 LNHDA, CDR2 SQIVND (reference sequence). This chain's CDR3 is CASSSLAAGGTGELFF. DNA for the CDR3: TGTGCCAGTAGTTCTCTAGCAGCCGGTGGGACCGGGGAGCTGTTTTTT. Full variable domain (rest looked up from reference TRBV19 and TRBJ2-2): DGGITQSPKYLFRKEGQNVTLSCEQNLNHDAMYWYRQDPGQGLRLIYYSQIVNDFQKGDIAEGYSVSREKKESFPLTVTSAQKNPTAFYLCASSSLAAGGTGELFFGEGSRLTVL.

This sequence joins TRBV7-2 and TRBJ2-3; a possible D gene is TRBD2 (5 bases). With 5 bases removed from V and 5 bases from J, the gap between germline ends came to 11 bases. Germline loops: CDR1 SGHTA, CDR2 FQGNSA. The CDR3 extends over 13 amino acids. The CDR3 protein is CASSPRGGDTQYF. CDR3 coding DNA: TGTGCCAGCAGCCCCCGGGGTGGAGATACGCAGTATTTT. The full variable domain, with the rest looked up from reference TRBV7-2 and TRBJ2-3, is GAGVSQSPSNKVTEKGKDVELRCDPISGHTALYWYRQSLGQGLEFLIYFQGNSAPDKSGLPSDRFSAERTGGSVSTLTIQRTQQEDSAVYLCASSPRGGDTQYFGPGTRLTVL.

J is TRBJ2-2 and V is TRBV7-2; the match to TRBD2 covers 12 bases. The CDR3 totals 15 residues. The ends lost 5 bases at V and 8 bases at J; junction bases unmatched: 6. The V gene's germline CDR1 is SGHTA and CDR2 FQGNSA. The CDR3 loop is CASSVTTSGRGELFF. The CDR3 bases are TGTGCCAGCAGCGTAACTACTAGCGGGAGGGGGGAGCTGTTTTTT.

The chain employs TRBV5-4 and TRBJ2-2; 10 positions match TRBD2. J was trimmed by 4 bases and V by 4 bases; bases with no gene match: 7. Germline CDR1 reads SGHNT; CDR2 reads YYREEE (reference sequence). The CDR3 extends over 16 amino acids. CDR3 in amino acids: CASSPTSGSFTGELFF. The CDR3 bases are TGTGCCAGCAGCCCGACTAGCGGGTCCTTCACCGGGGAGCTGTTTTTT. The whole variable domain, remainder taken from reference TRBV5-4 and TRBJ2-2, is ETGVTQSPTHLIKTRGQQVTLRCSSQSGHNTVSWYQQALGQGPQFIFQYYREEENGRGNFPPRFSGLQFPNYSSELNVNALELDDSALYLCASSPTSGSFTGELFFGEGSRLTVL.

The gene calls are TRBV7-2 and TRBJ1-1; D is undetermined. The V end was cut by 5 bases, the J end by 5 bases, with 15 bases between. Germline CDR1 is SGHTA and CDR2 is FQGNSA. The CDR3 is 14 amino acids. CDR3 nucleotides: TGTGCCAGCAGCCCCCAAAGAGGAGGAACTGAAGCTTTCTTT. Translation gives CASSPQRGGTEAFF.

The V and J genes are TRBV6-5 and TRBJ1-4; D call uncertain. The CDR3 covers 14 residues. With 6 bases removed from V and 8 bases from J, the gap between germline ends came to 16 bases. Germline CDR1 is MNHEY and CDR2 is SVGAGI. CDR3 sequence (DNA): TGTGCCAGCAGCCGGCCGGGGATAGGGGAAAAACTGTTTTTT. Residues: CASSRPGIGEKLFF.

Concerning this clone itself: The same CDR3 also results from other DNA sequences found in this sample. The CDR3 sequence: CASSQEAGADSPLHF. The CDR3 nucleotides read TGCGCCAGCAGCCAAGAAGCAGGGGCGGATTCACCCCTCCACTTT. The genes are TRBV4-3 and TRBJ1-6; a weak D match, TRBD1 (6 bases). CDR3 length equals 15 residues. Germline V lookup: CDR1 LGHNA, CDR2 YSLEER. Trimming left V 0 bases short and J 8 bases short, with 11 bases between.